This T cell receptor beta chain derives from a study of cytomegalovirus exposure and HLA in healthy donors. The wider study: The 90 to 150 validation repertoires used a platform that matched the one used for the approximately 700 first-cohort repertoires, as a later analysis reported. General observations from the study: Both high specificity and high sensitivity reportedly marked the classifier's diagnosis of cytomegalovirus status. The authors enumerated 180 or so TCR beta chains as linked to cytomegalovirus. Researchers reported that three CMV-associated chains were confirmed in vitro as CMV antigen-specific.

The CDR3 length is 15 residues. In germline, CDR1 is SGHNT, CDR2 YENEEA. V shed 0 bases and J 6 bases; nucleotides not matched to a gene: 4. The table came from immunoSEQ multiplex PCR; TCRdb's copy has only in-frame clones and leaves some out. Among roughly 200,000 clones listed, about 81% were seen once. Note on this clone: Antigen unknown.

Sequencing was performed on PBMCs. This sequence originates from a young woman in good health and CMV-seronegative. The genes are TRBV11-3 and TRBJ2-1; 8 positions match TRBD2. The CDR3 sequence: CASSLESGSGNEQFF. The CDR3 region has the DNA TGTGCCAGCAGCTTAGAAAGCGGGAGTGGCAATGAGCAGTTCTTC.